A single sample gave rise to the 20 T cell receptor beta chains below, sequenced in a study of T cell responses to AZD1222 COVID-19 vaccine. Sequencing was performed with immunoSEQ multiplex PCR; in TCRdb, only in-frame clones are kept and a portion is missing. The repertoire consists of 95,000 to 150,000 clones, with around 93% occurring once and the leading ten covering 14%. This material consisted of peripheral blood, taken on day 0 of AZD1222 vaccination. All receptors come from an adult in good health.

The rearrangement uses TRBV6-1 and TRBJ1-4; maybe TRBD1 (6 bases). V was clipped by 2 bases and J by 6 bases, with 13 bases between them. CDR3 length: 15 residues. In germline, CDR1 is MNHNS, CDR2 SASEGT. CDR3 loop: CASSELVRGDEKLFF. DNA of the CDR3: TGTGCCAGCAGTGAATTGGTCAGGGGCGATGAAAAACTGTTTTTT.

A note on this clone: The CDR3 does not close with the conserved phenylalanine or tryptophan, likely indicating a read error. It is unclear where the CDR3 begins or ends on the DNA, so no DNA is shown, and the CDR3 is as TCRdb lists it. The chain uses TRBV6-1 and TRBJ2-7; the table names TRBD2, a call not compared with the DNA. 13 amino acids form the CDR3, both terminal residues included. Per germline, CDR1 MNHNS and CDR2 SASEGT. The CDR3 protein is CASSETGLAGGLL.

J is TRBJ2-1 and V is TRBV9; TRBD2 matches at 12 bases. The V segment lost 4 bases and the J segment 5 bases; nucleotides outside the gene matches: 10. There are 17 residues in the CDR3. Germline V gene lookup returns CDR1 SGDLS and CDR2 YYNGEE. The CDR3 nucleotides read TGTGCCAGCAGCCTGACTAGCGGGAGTGTTTTGAACAATGAGCAGTTCTTC. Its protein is CASSLTSGSVLNNEQFF.

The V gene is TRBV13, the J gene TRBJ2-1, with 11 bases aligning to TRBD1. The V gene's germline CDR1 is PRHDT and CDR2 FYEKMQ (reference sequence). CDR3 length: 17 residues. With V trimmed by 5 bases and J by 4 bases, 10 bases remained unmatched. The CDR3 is CASSTPGTGGVYNEQFF. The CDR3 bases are TGTGCCAGCAGCACGCCTGGGACAGGGGGAGTATACAATGAGCAGTTCTTC.

The CDR3, as DNA: TGTGCCAGCAGCTTAGGGAGCCAGACCCAGTACTTC. Translation gives CASSLGSQTQYF. The chain employs TRBV13 and TRBJ2-5, with D hard to call. CDR1 and CDR2 from the germline V gene are PRHDT and FYEKMQ (reference sequence). This CDR3 region has 12 residues. The ends were cut back, 0 bases at V and 6 bases at J, with 5 bases in the middle.

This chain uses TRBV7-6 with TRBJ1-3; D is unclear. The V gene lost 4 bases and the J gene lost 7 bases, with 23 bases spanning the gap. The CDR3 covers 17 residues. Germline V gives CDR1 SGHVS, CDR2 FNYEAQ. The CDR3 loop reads CASSWTAGEGIGNTIYF. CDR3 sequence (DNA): TGTGCCAGCAGCTGGACCGCCGGGGAGGGAATAGGGAACACCATATATTTT.

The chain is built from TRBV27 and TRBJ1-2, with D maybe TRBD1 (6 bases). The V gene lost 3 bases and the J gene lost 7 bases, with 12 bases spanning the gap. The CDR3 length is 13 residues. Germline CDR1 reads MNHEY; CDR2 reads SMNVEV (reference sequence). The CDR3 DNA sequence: TGTGCCAGCAGTTTCACCGACAGGAGTGGCTACACCTTC. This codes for CASSFTDRSGYTF.

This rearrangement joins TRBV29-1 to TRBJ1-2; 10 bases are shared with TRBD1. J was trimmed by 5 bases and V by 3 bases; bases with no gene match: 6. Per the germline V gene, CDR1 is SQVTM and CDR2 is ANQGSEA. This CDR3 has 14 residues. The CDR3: CSVETTGGVYGYTF. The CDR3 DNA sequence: TGCAGCGTTGAGACGACAGGGGGCGTTTATGGCTACACCTTC.

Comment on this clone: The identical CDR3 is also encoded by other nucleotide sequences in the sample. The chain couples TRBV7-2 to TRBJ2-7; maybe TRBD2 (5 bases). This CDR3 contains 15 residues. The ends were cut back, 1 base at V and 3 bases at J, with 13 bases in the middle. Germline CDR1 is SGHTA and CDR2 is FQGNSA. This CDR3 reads CASSLEVGVIYEQYF. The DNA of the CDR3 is TGTGCCAGCAGCTTAGAGGTCGGGGTGATCTACGAGCAGTACTTC.

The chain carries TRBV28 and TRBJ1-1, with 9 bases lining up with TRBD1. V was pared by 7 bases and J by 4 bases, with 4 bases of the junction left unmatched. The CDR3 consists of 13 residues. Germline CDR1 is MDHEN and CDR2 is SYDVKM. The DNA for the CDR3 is TGTGCCAGCACTCGACAGGGGGGCACTGAAGCTTTCTTT. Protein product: CASTRQGGTEAFF.

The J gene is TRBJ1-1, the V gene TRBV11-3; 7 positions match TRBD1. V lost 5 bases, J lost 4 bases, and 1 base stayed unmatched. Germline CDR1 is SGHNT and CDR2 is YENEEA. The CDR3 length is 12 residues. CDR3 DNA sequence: TGTGCCAGCAGCCCAGGGGGCACTGAAGCTTTCTTT. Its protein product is CASSPGGTEAFF.

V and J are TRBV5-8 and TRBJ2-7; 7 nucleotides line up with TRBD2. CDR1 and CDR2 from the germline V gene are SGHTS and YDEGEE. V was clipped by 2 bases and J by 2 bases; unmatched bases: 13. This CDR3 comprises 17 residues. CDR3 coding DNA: TGTGCCAGCAGCTTATCCGTGCAGCGGGAAATCCCCTACGAGCAGTACTTC. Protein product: CASSLSVQREIPYEQYF. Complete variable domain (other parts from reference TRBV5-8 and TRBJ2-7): EAGVTQSPTHLIKTRGQQATLRCSPISGHTSVYWYQQALGLGLQFLLWYDEGEERNRGNFPPRFSGRQFPNYSSELNVNALELEDSALYLCASSLSVQREIPYEQYFGPGTRLTVT.

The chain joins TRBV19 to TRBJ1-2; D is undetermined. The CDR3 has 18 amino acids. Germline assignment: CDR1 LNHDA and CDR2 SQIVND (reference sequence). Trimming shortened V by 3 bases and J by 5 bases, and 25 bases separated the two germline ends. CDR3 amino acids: CASSMGSVTDWAAYGYTF. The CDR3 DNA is TGTGCCAGTAGTATGGGATCCGTTACAGACTGGGCTGCTTATGGCTACACCTTC.

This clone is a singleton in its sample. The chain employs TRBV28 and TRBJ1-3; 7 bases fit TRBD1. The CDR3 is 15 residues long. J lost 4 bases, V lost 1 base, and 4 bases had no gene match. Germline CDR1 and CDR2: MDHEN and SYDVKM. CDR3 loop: CASSLYLQGGNTIYF. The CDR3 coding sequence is TGTGCCAGCAGTTTATACCTACAGGGGGGAAACACCATATATTTT.

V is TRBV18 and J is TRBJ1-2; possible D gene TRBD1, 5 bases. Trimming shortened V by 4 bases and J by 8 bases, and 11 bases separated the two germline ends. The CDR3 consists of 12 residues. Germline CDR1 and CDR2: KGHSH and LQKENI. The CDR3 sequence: CASSLGTEGYTF. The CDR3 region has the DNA TGTGCCAGCTCACTCGGGACGGAGGGCTACACCTTC.

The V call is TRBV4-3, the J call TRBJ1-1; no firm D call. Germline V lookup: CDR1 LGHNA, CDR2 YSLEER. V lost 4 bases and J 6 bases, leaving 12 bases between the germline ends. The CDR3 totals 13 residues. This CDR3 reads CASSRTNSAEAFF. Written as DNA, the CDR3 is TGCGCCAGCAGCCGAACTAACTCGGCTGAAGCTTTCTTT.

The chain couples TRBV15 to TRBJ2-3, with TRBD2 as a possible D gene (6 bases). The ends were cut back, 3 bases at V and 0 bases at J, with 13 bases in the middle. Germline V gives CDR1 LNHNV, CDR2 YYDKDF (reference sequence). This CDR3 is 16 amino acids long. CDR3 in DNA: TGTGCCACCAGCAGGGACGGGAGACTGAGCACAGATACGCAGTATTTT. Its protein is CATSRDGRLSTDTQYF. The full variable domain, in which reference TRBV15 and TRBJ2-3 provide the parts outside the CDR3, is DAMVIQNPRYQVTQFGKPVTLSCSQTLNHNVMYWYQQKSSQAPKLLFHYYDKDFNNEADTPDNFQSRRPNTSFCFLDIRSPGLGDTAMYLCATSRDGRLSTDTQYFGPGTRLTVL.

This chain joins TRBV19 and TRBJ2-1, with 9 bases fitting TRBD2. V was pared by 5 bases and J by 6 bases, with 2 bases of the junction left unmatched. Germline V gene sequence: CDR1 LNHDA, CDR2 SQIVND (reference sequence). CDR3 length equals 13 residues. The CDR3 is CASSATSGNEQFF. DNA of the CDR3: TGTGCCAGTAGTGCGACTAGCGGCAATGAGCAGTTCTTC.

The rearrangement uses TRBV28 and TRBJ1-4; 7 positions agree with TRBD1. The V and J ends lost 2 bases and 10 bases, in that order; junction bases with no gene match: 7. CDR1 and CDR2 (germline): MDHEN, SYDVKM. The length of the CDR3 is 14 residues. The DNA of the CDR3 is TGTGCCAGCAGTTTAAACAGGGGTTTTGGAAAACTGTTTTTT. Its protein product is CASSLNRGFGKLFF.

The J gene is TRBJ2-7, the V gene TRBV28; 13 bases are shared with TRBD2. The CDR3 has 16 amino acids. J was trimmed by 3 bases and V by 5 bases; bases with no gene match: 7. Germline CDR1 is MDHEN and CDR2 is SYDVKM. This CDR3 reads CASSPPGLAGDYEQYF. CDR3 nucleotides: TGTGCCAGCAGTCCACCAGGACTAGCGGGAGACTACGAGCAGTACTTC.